Sequencing of this TCR beta chain was carried out in a study of T cells in Graves' hyperthyroidism and ophthalmopathy (dated by TCRdb to about 2019). Describing the broader study: TCR V-J signatures able to tell the groups apart were searched for in a discovery cohort of 100 or so patients, of whom more than 40 had Graves' ophthalmopathy and roughly 58 had stable Graves' hyperthyroidism. Prospective prediction of ophthalmopathy was tested in an independent validation cohort of 18 to 20 hyperthyroidism patients and approximately 17 patients who later progressed to ophthalmopathy. The 95 to 100 discovery patients were divided at random into training and test sets in a 7:3 ratio. In addition, the study compared T-cell repertoires in thyroid tissue and in blood from roughly 6 Graves' hyperthyroidism patients. Once sampling was done, hyperthyroidism patients were given methimazole at a starting dose of 30 mg daily, whereas ophthalmopathy patients were given high-dose intravenous methylprednisolone. The paper reports TCR Vbeta CDR3 sequencing of some 140 peripheral blood samples: over 40 ophthalmopathy, fewer than 80 hyperthyroidism and approximately 17 progressor patients.

CDR1 is given as SNHLY and CDR2 as FYNNEI, both from the germline V gene. Trimming at the junction amounts to 2 bases on V and 4 bases on J, and the germline ends lie 3 bases apart. The CDR3 starts with the cysteine, ends with the phenylalanine, and has 11 residues. The kept DNA is CDR3 alone, 33 bases in frame from the first base. The TCR beta CDR3 regions were amplified from the RNA transcripts. For the first round of RT-PCR on the TCR CDR3, the HTBI primer set was used together with the Qiagen OneStep RT-PCR kit. The libraries were constructed in a second round of multiplex PCR and then size-selected and purified. Sequencing of the libraries was done on an Illumina HiSeq2000 using paired-end 100 bp reads. The authors' analysis ran thus. SOAPnuke was used to process the raw data, removing reads that contained adapters or uncalled bases, had a mean Phred below 15, or lacked an exact match to the constant primer or identifier. COPE v1.2.5 was used to merge the high-quality paired reads, and each unique nucleotide sequence was defined as a clonotype. Clonotypes were aligned to IMGT TRBV, TRBD and TRBJ reference segments using MiTCR v1.1. The analysis included only V-J combinations with a frequency above 0.0001, which together covered roughly 99% of the repertoires. The TCS score was defined as the ratio of F50 (clonal expansion) to E x V (chaos), calculated using BLOSUM62-based TCRdist between CDR3 peptides within each V-J. Welch's t-statistics and random forest reduced 450 to 600 V-J features to 13, which were used in a naive Bayes classifier (R e1071). The similarity between thyroid and blood repertoires was quantified using the Morisita-Horn index. The public reads were run again by TCRdb, first through fastp at Q25 and then through MiXCR, and only productive beta chains were kept. All rows with the same CDR3 protein become a single entry with the most common DNA and genes. These V and J calls derive from TCRdb rather than the authors' analysis. Present in this sample are 500,000 to 600,000 distinct CDR3 sequences, 46% of which were seen just once. Jointly, the top ten make up around 8% of the sample.

A patient counted as having stable Graves' hyperthyroidism if no progression to ophthalmopathy occurred over 18 months of follow-up. The hyperthyroidism patients were between 18 and 65 years old and newly diagnosed, with a disease duration of less than 2 months. Exclusion was applied to patients with uncontrolled infections, other autoimmune diseases, pregnancy or lactation. Diagnoses relied on clinical symptoms, serum thyroxine and TRAb, thyroid ultrasound and orbital computed tomography. Total RNA was extracted with Trizol reagent, and quality was checked on an Agilent 2100 Bioanalyzer. In its sample, this clonotype was seen many times. Its cognate antigen has yet to be identified. No base quality information exists; no much larger clone differs at one position. Overall study results and their limits: Sample size was not statistically predetermined, and investigators were not blinded to group allocation. During validation, the model predicted progression to ophthalmopathy a median of around 6 months ahead of onset, with around 70% sensitivity and around 72% specificity. In cross-validation, a model built on a 13 V-J signature told ophthalmopathy apart from stable hyperthyroidism with 85% to 90% sensitivity and 81% to 82% specificity, and in testing the same model reached 80%/75%. Most expanded thyroid clonotypes (frequency above 0.001) were also detected in blood, a finding suggesting that blood repertoires may reflect thyroid immune responses.

In this chain, TRBV2 is recombined with TRBJ2-7, with the D segment identity uncertain. This TCR was recovered from a woman between 18 and 29 years old with Graves' hyperthyroidism. Sequencing was performed on peripheral blood or thyroid tissue (not recorded which). The nucleotide sequence is given as TGTGCCAGCAGTGAACTGTACGAGCAGTACTTC. Translated, this gives CASSELYEQYF.